What follows describes a single T cell receptor beta chain. Germline V gene sequence: CDR1 MDHEN, CDR2 SYDVKM. The CDR3 consists of 14 residues. The V end was cut by 3 bases, the J end by 8 bases, with 13 bases between. This entry comes from a study of early T cells in non-severe SARS-CoV-2 infection. TCRdb re-analysed the 5' RACE reads in MiXCR, keeping a single row per CDR3 protein. This sample carries around 78,000 distinct CDR3 sequences, over 12% of them seen once, and the ten largest clones take approximately 3.3%. The TCR comes from an adult who was a healthcare worker with PCR-confirmed SARS-CoV-2 infection or an uninfected control (not recorded which). Sequencing input: whole blood. This chain uses TRBV28 with TRBJ1-4; TRBD1 is a possible D gene (6 bases). The CDR3 reads CASSLTGGPEKLFF. CDR3 bases: TGTGCCAGCAGTTTGACGGGGGGCCCCGAAAAACTGTTTTTT.